This is a list of T cell receptor beta chains from one sample in a study of OX40 agonist ivuxolimab in advanced cancers. Only in-frame clones appear in the TCRdb table, and some are missing; sequencing was by immunoSEQ multiplex PCR. The data show over 90,000 clones, with roughly 95% seen just once and around 0.17% held by the top ten. Sample: CD4+ or CD8+ T cells sorted from blood, taken in a trial of the OX40 agonist ivuxolimab. The origin of the receptors is an adult with an advanced solid tumor such as melanoma, head and neck, liver or kidney cancer. Each CDR3 is given with its conserved first and last residue. The order of the fields is D gene, clone size, V gene, J gene, CDR3 DNA, CDR3 protein. The D gene is left open where the match is weak. Size is stated for part of the rows, as once, few or many counts, or as a class when the clone is expanded.

>TRBD1|-|TRBV9|TRBJ1-2
TGTGCCAGCAGCGCCTCTCCGGGACAGCTCAACTATGGCTACACCTTC
CASSASPGQLNYGYTF
>TRBD1|-|TRBV6-4|TRBJ1-2
TGTGCCAGCAGCTACGACGGGACAGGCCCCTATGGCTACACCTTC
CASSYDGTGPYGYTF
>TRBD1|-|TRBV7-8|TRBJ1-4
TGTGCCAGCAGCTTAGGTATGGCAGGGGGCCGTGAAAAACTGTTTTTT
CASSLGMAGGREKLFF
>TRBD2|-|TRBV5-1|TRBJ2-5
TGCGCCAGCAGCTTGAACGGGGGGACCACCCAAGAGACCCAGTACTTC
CASSLNGGTTQETQYF
>-|-|TRBV19|TRBJ1-1
TGTGCCAGTAAGGAGGGAAACACTGAAGCTTTCTTT
CASKEGNTEAFF
>TRBD2|-|TRBV4-1|TRBJ2-1
TGCGCCAGCAGCCAAGGGACTAGCGGGGGGCCACCGGGATTAAATGAGCAGTTCTTC
CASSQGTSGGPPGLNEQFF
>-|-|TRBV28|TRBJ1-4
TGTGCCAGCAGTTTGTCCGACAGCCTTAATGAAAAACTGTTTTTT
CASSLSDSLNEKLFF
>-|-|TRBV28|TRBJ1-2
TGTGCCAGCAGTTTACCCCCCGGCAGGGCGGAAGATGGCTACACCTTC
CASSLPPGRAEDGYTF
>-|-|TRBV30|TRBJ2-1
TGTGCCTGGAAAGGAGTGGACCTACAATGGGTGCAGTTCTTC
CAWKGVDLQWVQFF
>-|-|TRBV4-3|TRBJ2-5
TGCGCCAGCAGACAGACTTCTACAGGGCAAGAGACCCAGTACTTC
CASRQTSTGQETQYF
>-|-|TRBV5-8|TRBJ2-5
TGTGCCAGCAGCTTAGGCACCACAGGACAAGAGACCCAGTACTTC
CASSLGTTGQETQYF
>-|-|TRBV9|TRBJ2-7
TGTGCCAGCAGCGTAGAGGCGGGTTCGGACACCTCCTACGAGCAGTACTTC
CASSVEAGSDTSYEQYF
>-|-|TRBV6-6|TRBJ2-3
TGTGCCAGCAGCCAGAGGGATACGCAGTATTTT
CASSQRDTQYF
>-|once|TRBV4-1|TRBJ1-2
TGCGCCAGCAGCCAAGATGAGGGGCCACATCTTTATGGCTACACCTTC
CASSQDEGPHLYGYTF
>-|-|TRBV7-9|TRBJ1-2
TGTGCCAGCAGCCGGCAGGAAGGCGGCTACACCTTC
CASSRQEGGYTF
>TRBD2|-|TRBV14|TRBJ2-3
TGTGCCAGCAGCCGGACTAGCGGCACAGATACGCAGTATTTT
CASSRTSGTDTQYF
>TRBD1|-|TRBV10-3|TRBJ1-5
TGTGCCATCAGTACGACAGGGGGTGATAATCAGCCCCAGCATTTT
CAISTTGGDNQPQHF
>TRBD2|-|TRBV27|TRBJ2-7
TGTGCCAGCAGTTCAGAGCGGGGGCCATCCTACGAGCAGTACTTC
CASSSERGPSYEQYF
>TRBD2|-|TRBV2|TRBJ2-7
TGTGCCGGCCGCATTGCCGGGACTAGGTACGAGCAGTACTTC
CAGRIAGTRYEQYF
>TRBD1|few|TRBV19|TRBJ1-2
TGTGCCAGTAGTACGGACAGGGCATACAATGGCTACACCTTC
CASSTDRAYNGYTF
>TRBD2|-|TRBV19|TRBJ2-1
TGTGCCAGTAGTCAAGCGGGAGGGCTTGGTGAGCAGTTCTTC
CASSQAGGLGEQFF
>-|-|TRBV7-2|TRBJ1-2
TGTGCCAGCAGCCCACAGGGAGGTGATGGCTACACCTTC
CASSPQGGDGYTF
>-|-|TRBV5-6|TRBJ1-5
TGTGCCAGCAGCTTGGCAGGGTTTTATAGCAATCAGCCCCAGCATTTT
CASSLAGFYSNQPQHF
>-|-|TRBV6-1|TRBJ1-1
TGTGCCAGCAGACCACTAGGGGACACTGAAGCTTTCTTT
CASRPLGDTEAFF
>TRBD1|-|TRBV6-5|TRBJ1-2
TGTGCCAGCAGTGGTCCCGGGACAGGAAACTATGGCTACACCTTC
CASSGPGTGNYGYTF
>TRBD2|-|TRBV10-3|TRBJ2-7
TGTGCCATCAGCTCTACTAGCGGGAGTAATGACGAGCAGTACTTC
CAISSTSGSNDEQYF
>-|-|TRBV10-2|TRBJ2-2
TGCGCCAGCAGGAATTCAGGTGGCGGGGAGCTGTTTTTT
CASRNSGGGELFF
>-|-|TRBV10-1|TRBJ2-2
TGCGCCAGCAGTCCAACAAGGGGGAACACCGGGGAGCTGTTTTTT
CASSPTRGNTGELFF
>TRBD1|-|TRBV27|TRBJ1-4
TGTGCCAGCAGGGGACAGGAAGGGAATGAAAAACTGTTTTTT
CASRGQEGNEKLFF
>-|-|TRBV27|TRBJ2-7
TGTGCCAGCAGTTCGGACGGGCGCCACTACGAGCAGTACTTC
CASSSDGRHYEQYF
>TRBD1|-|TRBV10-1|TRBJ2-2
TGCGCCAGCAGCCTGGGACAGGGTTGGACCGGGGAGCTGTTTTTT
CASSLGQGWTGELFF
>-|-|TRBV19|TRBJ2-7
TGTGCCAGTAGTATGGGTAACTCCTACGAGCAGTACTTC
CASSMGNSYEQYF
>-|-|TRBV9|TRBJ1-1
TGTGCCAGCAGCGTAGGAGGGGGTTGGAACACTGAAGCTTTCTTT
CASSVGGGWNTEAFF
>-|-|TRBV7-2|TRBJ1-5
TGTGCCAGCAGCTTAGTATCACAGAGCAATCAGCCCCAGCATTTT
CASSLVSQSNQPQHF
>TRBD1|-|TRBV4-3|TRBJ1-4
TGCGCCAGCAGCCAATTAAAGCCAGGGGGGAATGAAAAACTGTTTTTT
CASSQLKPGGNEKLFF
>TRBD1|-|TRBV6-6|TRBJ2-1
TGTGCCAGCACCCAATGGGACAGGGGGCTCAATGAGCAGTTCTTC
CASTQWDRGLNEQFF